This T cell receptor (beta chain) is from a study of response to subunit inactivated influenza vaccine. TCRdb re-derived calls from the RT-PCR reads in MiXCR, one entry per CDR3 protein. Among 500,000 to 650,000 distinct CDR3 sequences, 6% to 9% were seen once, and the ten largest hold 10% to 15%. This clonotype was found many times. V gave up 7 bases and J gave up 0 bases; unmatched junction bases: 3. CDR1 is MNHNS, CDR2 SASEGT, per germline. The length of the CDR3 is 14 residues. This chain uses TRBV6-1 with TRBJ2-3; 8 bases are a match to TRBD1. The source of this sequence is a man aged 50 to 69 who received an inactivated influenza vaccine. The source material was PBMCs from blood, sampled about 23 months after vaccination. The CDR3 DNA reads TGTGCCAGCACCCGGGACAGGAGCACAGATACGCAGTATTTT. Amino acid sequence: CASTRDRSTDTQYF.